One and the same sample provided the 18 T cell receptor beta chains below, sequenced in a study of T cell responses to AZD1222 COVID-19 vaccine. Repertoires were generated with immunoSEQ multiplex PCR, while TCRdb's copy carries only in-frame clones and drops some. The sample yields 150,000 or so clones, about 91% seen once. The source was peripheral blood, collected on day 0 of AZD1222 vaccination. These receptors came from an adult in good health.

V is TRBV7-2 and J is TRBJ2-1; 12 nucleotides align to TRBD2. CDR1 SGHTA and CDR2 FQGNSA come from the germline V gene. After removal of 3 bases from V and 7 bases from J, the junction contained 10 bases not matched to a gene. CDR3 size: 17 residues. The CDR3 DNA follows: TGTGCCAGCAGCTTTATGAGACTAGCGGGAGTATCTAATGAGCAGTTCTTC. It translates to CASSFMRLAGVSNEQFF. Combining the CDR3 with reference TRBV7-2 and TRBJ2-1 gives the whole variable domain GAGVSQSPSNKVTEKGKDVELRCDPISGHTALYWYRQSLGQGLEFLIYFQGNSAPDKSGLPSDRFSAERTGGSVSTLTIQRTQQEDSAVYLCASSFMRLAGVSNEQFFGPGTRLTVL.

The CDR3 is CSAALDRGAPLHF. Here the CDR3 DNA reads TGCAGCGCCGCACTGGACAGGGGGGCACCCCTCCACTTT. The J gene is TRBJ1-6, the V gene TRBV29-1; 10 bases are a match to TRBD1. This CDR3 has 13 amino acids. J gave up 11 bases and V 7 bases, and 8 bases lay outside the gene matches. Germline loops: CDR1 SQVTM, CDR2 ANQGSEA. The full variable domain, in which reference TRBV29-1 and TRBJ1-6 provide the parts outside the CDR3, is SAVISQKPSRDICQRGTSLTIQCQVDSQVTMMFWYRQQPGQSLTLIATANQGSEATYESGFVIDKFPISRPNLTFSTLTVSNMSPEDSSIYLCSAALDRGAPLHFGNGTRLTVT.

The rearrangement links TRBV2 to TRBJ2-1, with 8 bases that match TRBD2. The CDR3 extends over 14 amino acids. The V gene's germline CDR1 is SNHLY and CDR2 FYNNEI. V dropped 2 bases and J dropped 5; count of bases not matched to a gene: 2. The CDR3 is CASSETGRDNEQFF. The CDR3 DNA follows: TGTGCCAGCAGTGAAACCGGGAGGGACAATGAGCAGTTCTTC. Combining the CDR3 with reference TRBV2 and TRBJ2-1 gives the whole variable domain EPEVTQTPSHQVTQMGQEVILRCVPISNHLYFYWYRQILGQKVEFLVSFYNNEISEKSEIFDDQFSVERPDGSNFTLKIRSTKLEDSAMYFCASSETGRDNEQFFGPGTRLTVL.

The chain recombines TRBV14 with TRBJ2-5; D remains unclear. The CDR3 extends over 14 amino acids. The V end lost 5 bases, the J end lost 4 bases, and 14 bases lay between the germline ends. Germline CDR1 and CDR2: SGHDN and FVKESK. The CDR3 is CASSRTQDGETQYF. CDR3 in DNA: TGTGCCAGCAGCAGAACGCAGGACGGAGAGACCCAGTACTTC.

The chain recombines TRBV28 with TRBJ1-2; D perhaps matches TRBD1 (5 bases). The germline V gene has CDR1 MDHEN and CDR2 SYDVKM. The V gene lost 6 bases and the J gene lost 6 bases, with 14 bases spanning the gap. This CDR3 has 13 amino acids. DNA for the CDR3: TGTGCCAGCAGGAGTGGAGGGGACGATGGCTACACCTTC. This gives the protein CASRSGGDDGYTF.

The J gene is TRBJ1-1, the V gene TRBV7-3; D gene ambiguous. V lost 1 base and J lost 3, with 6 bases in between. Per the germline V gene, CDR1 is SGHTA and CDR2 is FQGTGA. There are 13 residues in the CDR3. CDR3 region: CASSLKGDTEAFF. The DNA for the CDR3 is TGTGCCAGCAGCTTAAAGGGAGACACTGAAGCTTTCTTT.

The chain is built from TRBV14 and TRBJ2-7; 8 bases agree with TRBD2. The trim removed 1 base at V and 4 bases at J, leaving 3 bases unmatched. The length of the CDR3 is 14 residues. Germline V CDR1 and CDR2: SGHDN, FVKESK. The CDR3 is CASSQGGGRYEQYF. The CDR3 bases are TGTGCCAGCAGCCAAGGGGGCGGGAGGTACGAGCAGTACTTC. The whole variable domain, remainder taken from reference TRBV14 and TRBJ2-7, is EAGVTQFPSHSVIEKGQTVTLRCDPISGHDNLYWYRRVMGKEIKFLLHFVKESKQDESGMPNNRFLAERTGGTYSTLKVQPAELEDSGVYFCASSQGGGRYEQYFGPGTRLTVT.

The chain couples TRBV3-1 (or the pseudogene TRBV3-2) to TRBJ1-6; the D is unclear. The germline V and J ends were trimmed by 3 bases and 4 bases, with 7 bases remaining between them. CDR3 length: 14 residues. CDR1 and CDR2 (germline): LGHDT, YNNKEL (reference sequence). CDR3 sequence reads: CASSHEEYNSPLHF. For the CDR3, the DNA is TGTGCCAGCAGCCACGAGGAGTATAATTCACCCCTCCACTTT.

The chain employs TRBV11-3 and TRBJ2-5, with no clear D. The V end was cut by 5 bases, the J end by 5 bases, with 12 bases between. This CDR3 has 13 residues. CDR1 SGHNT and CDR2 YENEEA come from the germline V gene. The DNA of the CDR3 is TGTGCCAGCAGCACCCCCCTGGCGGAGACCCAGTACTTC. Its protein product is CASSTPLAETQYF.

This chain uses TRBV18 with TRBJ1-1; D uncertain. The CDR3 runs 13 residues. CDR1 is KGHSH, CDR2 LQKENI, per germline. V lost 6 bases and J lost 0, with 8 bases in between. The CDR3 here is CASSLGMNTEAFF. CDR3 bases: TGTGCCAGCTCCCTGGGAATGAACACTGAAGCTTTCTTT.

The CDR3 coding sequence is TGTGCCAGCAGCAGAGAGGTCGGGGACGGAAACACCATATATTTT. This sequence encodes CASSREVGDGNTIYF. The chain is built from TRBV13 and TRBJ1-3; D may be TRBD1 (5 bases). Trimming took off 5 bases at V and 4 bases at J, with 15 bases between the two ends. CDR1 is PRHDT and CDR2 is FYEKMQ in the germline V gene (reference sequence). This CDR3 spans 15 amino acids.

V is TRBV10-3 and J is TRBJ1-1, with D unclear. This CDR3 has 12 residues. V lost 0 bases, J lost 11 bases, and 10 bases lay in between. CDR1 and CDR2 (germline): ENHRY, SYGVKD. The CDR3 DNA is TGTGCCATCAGTGAGTCTGGCCTCAGGGCTTTCTTT. Translation: CAISESGLRAFF.

The chain carries TRBV5-8 and TRBJ2-2, with D unclear. The CDR3 covers 14 residues. V was clipped by 2 bases and J by 4 bases, with 9 bases between them. The germline V gene has CDR1 SGHTS and CDR2 YDEGEE. CDR3 DNA sequence: TGTGCCAGCAGCTTACGGCTCACCACCGGGGAGCTGTTTTTT. Protein sequence: CASSLRLTTGELFF. Combining the CDR3 with reference TRBV5-8 and TRBJ2-2 gives the whole variable domain EAGVTQSPTHLIKTRGQQATLRCSPISGHTSVYWYQQALGLGLQFLLWYDEGEERNRGNFPPRFSGRQFPNYSSELNVNALELEDSALYLCASSLRLTTGELFFGEGSRLTVL.

V and J are TRBV7-2 and TRBJ2-5; perhaps TRBD1 as D (6 bases). There are 15 residues in the CDR3. V was cut by 0 bases and J by 2 bases, with 10 bases left in between. Germline CDR1 is SGHTA and CDR2 is FQGNSA. CDR3 amino acids: CASSLAGQKQETQYF. The DNA of the CDR3 is TGTGCCAGCAGCTTAGCAGGACAGAAGCAAGAGACCCAGTACTTC.

The sample holds one count of this clone. The chain employs TRBV19 and TRBJ2-3, with D possibly TRBD2 on 5 matching bases. The CDR3 runs to 16 residues. Per the germline V gene, CDR1 is LNHDA and CDR2 is SQIVND (reference sequence). The ends were cut back, 5 bases at V and 2 bases at J, with 17 bases in the middle. DNA of the CDR3: TGTGCCAGTAGTCCTAGGACGCGGAGGACCACAGATACGCAGTATTTT. Translation gives CASSPRTRRTTDTQYF. The full variable domain, completed using reference TRBV19 and TRBJ2-3, is DGGITQSPKYLFRKEGQNVTLSCEQNLNHDAMYWYRQDPGQGLRLIYYSQIVNDFQKGDIAEGYSVSREKKESFPLTVTSAQKNPTAFYLCASSPRTRRTTDTQYFGPGTRLTVL.

The chain is built from TRBV18 and TRBJ1-1, with D possibly TRBD1 on 5 matching bases. Germline CDR1 and CDR2: KGHSH and LQKENI. Trimming shortened V by 8 bases and J by 7 bases, and 11 bases separated the two germline ends. This CDR3 contains 11 residues. The CDR3: CASRGGGEAFF. CDR3 nucleotides: TGTGCCAGCCGGGGCGGCGGTGAAGCTTTCTTT.

The CDR3 nucleotides are TGTGCCAGCAGCTTAGCTCGGACCCGTGGGCAGCCCCAGCATTTT. Amino acid sequence: CASSLARTRGQPQHF. The genes are TRBV13 and TRBJ1-5; D unresolved. The germline CDR1 and CDR2 sequences are PRHDT and FYEKMQ (reference sequence). The CDR3 is 15 residues long. V dropped 1 base and J dropped 7 bases, with 14 bases sitting between them.

This chain joins TRBV6-2 or TRBV6-3 and TRBJ1-1; TRBD1 matches at 9 bases. CDR1 is MNHEY and CDR2 is SVGEGT in the germline V gene. The CDR3 is 17 residues long. Trimming at V came to 2 bases and at J to 4 bases, leaving 11 bases not matched to a gene. CDR3 bases: TGTGCCAGCAGTTACGTCGCCGGGACAGGGATGGGCACTGAAGCTTTCTTT. Amino acids: CASSYVAGTGMGTEAFF.